The 19 T cell receptor beta chains below all came from one sample that was sequenced in a study of vaccination and CD4 T cells after COVID-19 (dated by TCRdb to 2021 to 2024). No antigens are known for them. Library prep was done by PCR. The instrument was an Illumina iSeq 100. DNA from cultured CD4+ T cells underwent TCR sequencing with the Oncomine TCR Beta short-read assay at the Johns Hopkins FTIC core. Clones were called with MiXCR by TCRdb after fastp trimmed the public reads at Q25, and only in-frame beta chains were retained. Rows with a matching CDR3 protein are joined into one entry that keeps the most common DNA and genes. This sample comprises about 12,000 distinct CDR3 sequences, 60% to 70% of them detected only once. The top ten clonotypes cover about an eighth of the sample. The treatment or condition tag for this specimen amounts to: roughly 10-day PBMC culture with coronavirus spike peptide pools or control peptides (ViraFEST assay).

The source material was CD4+ T cells from blood, cultured in vitro. The receptors here all came from a human donor who had recovered from COVID-19.

The gene calls are TRBV20-1 and TRBJ1-1, with no clear D. CDR3 length equals 14 residues. With 1 base removed from V and 4 bases from J, the gap between germline ends came to 13 bases. Germline CDR1 reads DFQATT; CDR2 reads SNEGSKA (reference sequence). In nucleotides, the CDR3 is TGCAGTGCTAGAGTGGTCCCGGGCGGCACTGAAGCTTTCTTT. As protein: CSARVVPGGTEAFF.

The chain uses TRBV20-1 and TRBJ2-3; 8 bases agree with TRBD1. The CDR3 consists of 14 residues. V shed 6 bases and J 1 base; nucleotides not matched to a gene: 6. From germline, CDR1 is DFQATT and CDR2 SNEGSKA (reference sequence). The CDR3 DNA is TGCAGTGCCCAGACAGGGGAGGGCACAGATACGCAGTATTTT. It yields the protein CSAQTGEGTDTQYF.

The V and J genes are TRBV9 and TRBJ1-2, with TRBD1 as a possible D gene (5 bases). CDR3 length: 12 amino acids. Germline CDR1 reads SGDLS; CDR2 reads YYNGEE. V was shortened by 6 bases and J by 4 bases, with 10 bases between the two germline ends. The CDR3 DNA follows: TGTGCCAGCACCGGGGACGGCTATGGCTACACCTTC. As protein: CASTGDGYGYTF.

This clonotype was detected only a few times. The chain recombines TRBV20-1 with TRBJ1-1; possibly TRBD1 for D (5 bases). Trimming stripped 0 bases from V and 1 base from J, with 12 bases between. Germline CDR1 and CDR2: DFQATT and SNEGSKA (reference sequence). The CDR3 is 15 residues long. CDR3 bases: TGCAGTGCTAGAGATTGGGGCAGGGCGAACACTGAAGCTTTCTTT. Residues: CSARDWGRANTEAFF.

V is TRBV19 and J is TRBJ2-1, with 9 bases that match TRBD2. The V and J ends lost 4 bases and 4 bases, in that order; junction bases with no gene match: 8. The CDR3 spans 16 residues. Looked up from germline, CDR1 is LNHDA and CDR2 is SQIVND (reference sequence). The CDR3 coding sequence is TGTGCCAGTAGTACCCGGACTAGCGCCCAATACAATGAGCAGTTCTTC. Its protein product is CASSTRTSAQYNEQFF.

This clonotype came up a few times. The chain carries TRBV20-1 and TRBJ1-2, with D unresolved. Germline V CDR1 and CDR2: DFQATT, SNEGSKA (reference sequence). The V gene lost 4 bases and the J gene lost 7 bases, with 25 bases spanning the gap. The CDR3 spans 16 residues. The CDR3 DNA reads TGCAGTGCTACCTATGGACGCCCGGGGTGGGAAGGTGGCTACACCTTC. It yields the protein CSATYGRPGWEGGYTF.

The V gene is TRBV29-1, the J gene TRBJ2-3, with D tentatively TRBD2 (6 bases). The CDR3 runs 13 residues. Per the germline V gene, CDR1 is SQVTM and CDR2 is ANQGSEA. The V end lost 7 bases, the J end lost 3 bases, and 14 bases lay between the germline ends. This CDR3 reads CSARSGQTDTQYF. The CDR3 region has the DNA TGCAGCGCCCGTAGCGGACAAACAGATACGCAGTATTTT.

The gene calls are TRBV7-6 and TRBJ2-1; 8 positions agree with TRBD2. From germline, CDR1 is SGHVS and CDR2 FNYEAQ. This CDR3 spans 19 amino acids. The J segment lost 5 bases and the V segment lost 0 bases, leaving 15 bases of the junction unmatched. The CDR3 here is CASSLAARPGTSIHNEQFF. DNA of the CDR3: TGTGCCAGCAGCTTAGCGGCTCGCCCCGGGACTAGTATTCACAATGAGCAGTTCTTC.

This clonotype appeared once. The chain joins TRBV30 to TRBJ1-5; 7 positions match TRBD1. This CDR3 is 14 amino acids long. Germline V gene sequence: CDR1 GTSNPN, CDR2 SVGIG (reference sequence). The V gene end was trimmed by 5 bases and the J gene end by 2 bases; junction bases not matched to a gene: 6. CDR3 sequence (DNA): TGTGCCTGGGGCACAGGGGCAGGCAATCAGCCCCAGCATTTT. Translation gives CAWGTGAGNQPQHF.

The chain couples TRBV20-1 to TRBJ1-5; D remains unclear. The CDR3 spans 13 residues. Germline loops: CDR1 DFQATT, CDR2 SNEGSKA (reference sequence). The V end lost 0 bases, the J end lost 0 bases, and 3 bases lay between the germline ends. The CDR3 loop reads CSAREDSNQPQHF. CDR3 bases: TGCAGTGCTAGAGAGGATAGCAATCAGCCCCAGCATTTT.

The CDR3 protein is CASSPPARLAGPGYNEQFF. The CDR3, as DNA: TGTGCCAGCAGCCCTCCAGCCAGGCTAGCGGGACCCGGCTACAATGAGCAGTTCTTC. V is TRBV7-2 and J is TRBJ2-1, with TRBD2 matching 9 bases. Germline V gene lookup returns CDR1 SGHTA and CDR2 FQGNSA. J gave up 3 bases and V 5 bases, and 17 bases lay outside the gene matches. This CDR3 has 19 residues.

This clonotype was seen a handful of times. The chain joins TRBV11-3 to TRBJ2-2; 7 positions agree with TRBD1. Germline assignment: CDR1 SGHNT and CDR2 YENEEA. The ends lost 1 base at V and 8 bases at J; junction bases unmatched: 10. The CDR3 contains 16 residues. DNA of the CDR3: TGTGCCAGCAGCTTAGGAGGGGGCCCGACACCGGGGGAGCTGTTTTTT. Translating it yields CASSLGGGPTPGELFF.

This clonotype was detected once. The J gene is TRBJ2-5, the V gene TRBV6-5, with D possibly matching TRBD2 (6 bases). The CDR3 contains 17 residues. Trimming stripped 2 bases from V and 3 bases from J, with 19 bases between. Germline V gene data show CDR1 as MNHEY and CDR2 as SVGAGI. The CDR3 loop is CASSYLNPRGGKETQYF. The CDR3, as DNA: TGTGCCAGCAGTTACCTAAACCCCCGGGGAGGCAAAGAGACCCAGTACTTC.

In this sample, this clonotype is medium-sized (0.01 to 0.1%). The V and J genes are TRBV20-1 and TRBJ1-1; D call uncertain. This CDR3 has 12 amino acids. Germline V gene data show CDR1 as DFQATT and CDR2 as SNEGSKA (reference sequence). Trimming cost V 0 bases and J 4 bases, with 6 bases left between them. This CDR3 is CSAREPGTEAFF. As DNA, the CDR3 is TGCAGTGCTAGAGAACCGGGCACTGAAGCTTTCTTT.

This clonotype was detected only a few times. The chain joins TRBV6-1 to TRBJ1-2; 10 nucleotides line up with TRBD1. The CDR3 extends over 15 amino acids. Germline CDR1 reads MNHNS; CDR2 reads SASEGT. J gave up 2 bases and V 5 bases, and 5 bases lay outside the gene matches. The CDR3 region has the DNA TGTGCCAGCAGTATTACGGGACAGGGGAACTATGGCTACACCTTC. Translating gives CASSITGQGNYGYTF.

This clonotype was found once. The chain recombines TRBV7-9 with TRBJ2-7, with 9 positions matching TRBD1. This CDR3 contains 18 residues. The germline V gene encodes CDR1 SEHNR and CDR2 FQNEAQ (reference sequence). With 5 bases clipped from V and 0 bases from J, the junction kept 14 bases outside the gene matches. CDR3 coding DNA: TGTGCCAGCAGCGGACAGGGGATCAAGACTAAAAGCTCCTACGAGCAGTACTTC. It codes for CASSGQGIKTKSSYEQYF. The full variable domain, with the rest looked up from reference TRBV7-9 and TRBJ2-7, is DTGVSQNPRHKITKRGQNVTFRCDPISEHNRLYWYRQTLGQGPEFLTYFQNEAQLEKSRLLSDRFSAERPKGSFSTLEIQRTEQGDSAMYLCASSGQGIKTKSSYEQYFGPGTRLTVT.

V is TRBV3-1 and J is TRBJ2-7, with D perhaps TRBD2 (5 bases). CDR1 is LGHDT, CDR2 YNNKEL, per germline (reference sequence). The CDR3 loop spans 16 amino acids. V lost 0 bases and J lost 3, with 15 bases in between. The CDR3 sequence: CASSQDQREFGYEQYF. Here the CDR3 DNA reads TGTGCCAGCAGCCAAGATCAGAGGGAATTCGGCTACGAGCAGTACTTC.

V and J are TRBV12-3 or TRBV12-4 and TRBJ2-2, with 7 bases matching TRBD2. This CDR3 spans 15 amino acids. V shed 5 bases and J 5 bases; nucleotides not matched to a gene: 8. The chain's CDR3 is CASSPLATSTGELFF. The CDR3 DNA follows: TGTGCCAGCAGTCCACTAGCGACTTCGACCGGGGAGCTGTTTTTT.

The chain couples TRBV14 to TRBJ2-1; TRBD1 might be the D (5 bases). The germline V gene encodes CDR1 SGHDN and CDR2 FVKESK. V gave up 3 bases and J gave up 6 bases, with 12 bases separating them. The CDR3 loop spans 14 amino acids. Here the CDR3 DNA reads TGTGCCAGCAGCCAGTTAATAAGGGGCAATGAGCAGTTCTTC. Protein: CASSQLIRGNEQFF.